The clone carrying this T cell receptor beta chain was seen repeatedly, ten times or more. The sample belongs to a study of response to subunit inactivated influenza vaccine. Trimming removed 2 bases from V and 5 bases from J, with 12 bases in between. The germline gives CDR1 LGHNA, CDR2 YNFKEQ. CDR3 length: 15 residues. TCRdb re-called the RT-PCR reads with MiXCR, one entry per CDR3 protein. The repertoire holds approximately 300,000 distinct CDR3 sequences, with roughly 22% as singletons. The rearrangement joins TRBV4-2 to TRBJ1-4; weak D call: TRBD1 (6 bases). This TCR was sampled from a man between 50 and 75 years old who received an inactivated influenza vaccine. The sample here was PBMCs from blood, taken about 19 months after vaccination. CDR3: CASSQQGHLNEKLFF. DNA for the CDR3: TGTGCCAGCAGCCAACAGGGACACCTAAATGAAAAACTGTTTTTT.